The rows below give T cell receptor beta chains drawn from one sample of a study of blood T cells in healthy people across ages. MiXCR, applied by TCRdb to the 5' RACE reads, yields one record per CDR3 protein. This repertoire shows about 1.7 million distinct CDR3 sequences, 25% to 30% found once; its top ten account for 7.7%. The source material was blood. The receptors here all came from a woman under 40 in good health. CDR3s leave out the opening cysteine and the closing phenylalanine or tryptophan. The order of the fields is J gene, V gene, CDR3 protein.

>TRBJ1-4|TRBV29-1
SVESWGRGAKKLF
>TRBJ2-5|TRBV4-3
ASSQDRGKTQY
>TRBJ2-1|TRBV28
ASHRAGQPNNEQF
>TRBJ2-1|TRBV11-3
ASSGRASGSSDEQF
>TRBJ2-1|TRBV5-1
ASSSSGSSYNEQF
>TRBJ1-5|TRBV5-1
ASSLQGGDNQPQH
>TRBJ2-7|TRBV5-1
ASSLLGGDTYEQY
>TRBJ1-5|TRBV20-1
SARDRRAFNQPQH
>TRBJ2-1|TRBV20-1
SAGEVAGVRNEQF
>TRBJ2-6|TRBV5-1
ASRLGLAVTGANVLT
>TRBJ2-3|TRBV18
ASSPTSGADTQY
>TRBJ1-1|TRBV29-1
SVRGAGREAF
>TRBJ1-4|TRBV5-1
ASSFGQRATNEKLF
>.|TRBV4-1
ASSQRAGLEVYEQY
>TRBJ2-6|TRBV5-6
ASSRIGAGANVLT